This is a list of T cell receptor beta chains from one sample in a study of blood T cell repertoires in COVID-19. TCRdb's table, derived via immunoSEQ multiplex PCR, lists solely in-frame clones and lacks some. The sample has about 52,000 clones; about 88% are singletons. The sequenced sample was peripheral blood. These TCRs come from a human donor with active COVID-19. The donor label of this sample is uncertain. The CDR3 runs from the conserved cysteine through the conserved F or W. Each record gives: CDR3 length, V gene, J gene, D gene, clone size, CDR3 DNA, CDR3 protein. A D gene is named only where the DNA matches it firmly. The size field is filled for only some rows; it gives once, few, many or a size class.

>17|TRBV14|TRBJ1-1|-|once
TGTGCCAGCAGCCATTTAACAGGGAGGGGGATGAACACTGAAGCTTTCTTT
CASSHLTGRGMNTEAFF
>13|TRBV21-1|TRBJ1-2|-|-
TGTGCCAGCAGCAATGGACACCGCTATGGCTACACCTTC
CASSNGHRYGYTF
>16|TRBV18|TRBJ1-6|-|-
TGTGCCAGCTCACCAACAACAGGGTATCATAATTCACCCCTCCACTTT
CASSPTTGYHNSPLHF
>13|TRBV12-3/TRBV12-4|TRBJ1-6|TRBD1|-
TGTGCCAGCACCGGACAGGCGAATTCACCCCTCCACTTT
CASTGQANSPLHF
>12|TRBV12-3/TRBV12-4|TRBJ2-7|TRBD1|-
TGTGCCTCCAACCGACAGGGAGACGAGCAGTACTTC
CASNRQGDEQYF
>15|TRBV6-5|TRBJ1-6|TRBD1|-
TGTGCCAGCAGTTACTCGAGACAGGGGAATTCACCCCTCCACTTT
CASSYSRQGNSPLHF
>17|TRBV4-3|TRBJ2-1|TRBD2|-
TGCGCCAGCAGCCAAGATCCCACCGGACTAGCAGTCAATGAGCAGTTCTTC
CASSQDPTGLAVNEQFF
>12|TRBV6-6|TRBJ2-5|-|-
TGTGCCAGCAGTTTTCCGGGACATCCCCAGTACTTC
CASSFPGHPQYF
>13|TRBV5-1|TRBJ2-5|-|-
TGCGCCAGCAGTCCAGCGAGCCAAGAGACCCAGTACTTC
CASSPASQETQYF
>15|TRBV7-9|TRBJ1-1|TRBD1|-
TGTGCCAGCAGCCCCCCGACAGGGCTGGGAACTGAAGCTTTCTTT
CASSPPTGLGTEAFF
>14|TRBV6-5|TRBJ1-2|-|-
TGTGCCAGCAGGCTAACTCAGGTTAACTATGGCTACACCTTC
CASRLTQVNYGYTF
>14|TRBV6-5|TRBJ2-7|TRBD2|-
TGTGCCAGCAGTTACGGGAGGGGTAACTACGAGCAGTACTTC
CASSYGRGNYEQYF
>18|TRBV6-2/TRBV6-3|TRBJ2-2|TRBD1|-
TGTGCCAGCAGTACCACCAACCTCCGACAGGGAATCACCGGGGAGCTGTTTTTT
CASSTTNLRQGITGELFF
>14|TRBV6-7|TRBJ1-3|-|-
TGTGCCAGCAGTTACCCGCGGGGGGGAAACACCATATATTTT
CASSYPRGGNTIYF
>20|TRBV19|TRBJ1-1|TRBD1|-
TGTGCCAGTACCTTCCCGGGGACCGGGACAGACAGAATAAGGAACACTGAAGCTTTCTTT
CASTFPGTGTDRIRNTEAFF
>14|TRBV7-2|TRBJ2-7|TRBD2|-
TGTGCCAGCAGTCGGACTAGCGCAACCTACGAGCAGTACTTC
CASSRTSATYEQYF
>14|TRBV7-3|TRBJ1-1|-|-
TGTGCCAGCAGCTTATCTGGACGGGATACTGAAGCTTTCTTT
CASSLSGRDTEAFF
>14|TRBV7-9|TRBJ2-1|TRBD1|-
TGTGCCAGCGGCCGGGACAGGGGGATCTATGAGCAGTTCTTC
CASGRDRGIYEQFF
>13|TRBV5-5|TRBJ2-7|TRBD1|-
TGTGCCAGCAGCCCACAGGGGGCCTACGAGCAGTACTTC
CASSPQGAYEQYF
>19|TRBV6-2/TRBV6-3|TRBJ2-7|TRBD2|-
TGTGCCAGCAGTTACCCCACCTCCGGAACTAGCGGGGGATTCTACGAGCAGTACTTC
CASSYPTSGTSGGFYEQYF
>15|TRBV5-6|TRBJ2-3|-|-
TGTGCCAGCAGCTACAATAGCGGCCGCGGGGATACGCAGTATTTT
CASSYNSGRGDTQYF
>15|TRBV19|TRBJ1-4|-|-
TGTGCCAGTAGTATCTTCGACAGGCCTAATGAAAAACTGTTTTTT
CASSIFDRPNEKLFF
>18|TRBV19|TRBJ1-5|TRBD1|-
TGTGCCAGTAGCCGAACGAGAACAGGGGCAAGAAACAATCAGCCCCAGCATTTT
CASSRTRTGARNNQPQHF
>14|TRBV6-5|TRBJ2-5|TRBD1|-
TGTGCCAGCATCACAAGCAGGGGGCGAGAGACCCAGTACTTC
CASITSRGRETQYF
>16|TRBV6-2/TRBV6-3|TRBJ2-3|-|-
TGTGCCAGCAGTGATCCAGGAGGGGCTCACACAGATACGCAGTATTTT
CASSDPGGAHTDTQYF
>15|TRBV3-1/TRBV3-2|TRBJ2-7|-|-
TGTGCCAGCAGCCAAGAGGGCAGCCCTTTCTACGAGCAGTACTTC
CASSQEGSPFYEQYF
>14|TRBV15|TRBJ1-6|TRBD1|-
TGTGCCACCAGCAGAGGACAGGGAAATTCACCCCTCCACTTT
CATSRGQGNSPLHF
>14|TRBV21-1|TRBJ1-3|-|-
TGTGCCAGCAACCATACAGGGAGAGGAAACACCATATATTTT
CASNHTGRGNTIYF
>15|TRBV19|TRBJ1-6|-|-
TGTGCCAGTAGTCCTACAGGGATCTATAATTCACCCCTCCACTTT
CASSPTGIYNSPLHF
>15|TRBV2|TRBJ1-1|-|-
TGTGCTACCCTACAGGGCTCGAAGGGGAACACTGAAGCTTTCTTT
CATLQGSKGNTEAFF
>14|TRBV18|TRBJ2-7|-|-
TGTGCCAGCTCACACAAGACAGGATACTACGAGCAGTACTTC
CASSHKTGYYEQYF
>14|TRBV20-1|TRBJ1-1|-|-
TGCAGTGCTAGTCCCCCGACAGTCAACACTGAAGCTTTCTTT
CSASPPTVNTEAFF
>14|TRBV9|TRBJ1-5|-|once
TGTGCCAGCAGCGTCTCCTATAGCAATCAGCCCCAGCATTTT
CASSVSYSNQPQHF
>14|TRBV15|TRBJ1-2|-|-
TGTGCCACCAGCAGGGGAGACGGACTTTATGGCTACACCTTC
CATSRGDGLYGYTF
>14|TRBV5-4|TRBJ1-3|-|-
TGTGCCAGCAGTTCGGGTTTCTCTGGAAACACCATATATTTT
CASSSGFSGNTIYF
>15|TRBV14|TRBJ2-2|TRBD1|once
TGTGCCAGCAGCGGACAGGGTCTGAACACCGGGGAGCTGTTTTTT
CASSGQGLNTGELFF